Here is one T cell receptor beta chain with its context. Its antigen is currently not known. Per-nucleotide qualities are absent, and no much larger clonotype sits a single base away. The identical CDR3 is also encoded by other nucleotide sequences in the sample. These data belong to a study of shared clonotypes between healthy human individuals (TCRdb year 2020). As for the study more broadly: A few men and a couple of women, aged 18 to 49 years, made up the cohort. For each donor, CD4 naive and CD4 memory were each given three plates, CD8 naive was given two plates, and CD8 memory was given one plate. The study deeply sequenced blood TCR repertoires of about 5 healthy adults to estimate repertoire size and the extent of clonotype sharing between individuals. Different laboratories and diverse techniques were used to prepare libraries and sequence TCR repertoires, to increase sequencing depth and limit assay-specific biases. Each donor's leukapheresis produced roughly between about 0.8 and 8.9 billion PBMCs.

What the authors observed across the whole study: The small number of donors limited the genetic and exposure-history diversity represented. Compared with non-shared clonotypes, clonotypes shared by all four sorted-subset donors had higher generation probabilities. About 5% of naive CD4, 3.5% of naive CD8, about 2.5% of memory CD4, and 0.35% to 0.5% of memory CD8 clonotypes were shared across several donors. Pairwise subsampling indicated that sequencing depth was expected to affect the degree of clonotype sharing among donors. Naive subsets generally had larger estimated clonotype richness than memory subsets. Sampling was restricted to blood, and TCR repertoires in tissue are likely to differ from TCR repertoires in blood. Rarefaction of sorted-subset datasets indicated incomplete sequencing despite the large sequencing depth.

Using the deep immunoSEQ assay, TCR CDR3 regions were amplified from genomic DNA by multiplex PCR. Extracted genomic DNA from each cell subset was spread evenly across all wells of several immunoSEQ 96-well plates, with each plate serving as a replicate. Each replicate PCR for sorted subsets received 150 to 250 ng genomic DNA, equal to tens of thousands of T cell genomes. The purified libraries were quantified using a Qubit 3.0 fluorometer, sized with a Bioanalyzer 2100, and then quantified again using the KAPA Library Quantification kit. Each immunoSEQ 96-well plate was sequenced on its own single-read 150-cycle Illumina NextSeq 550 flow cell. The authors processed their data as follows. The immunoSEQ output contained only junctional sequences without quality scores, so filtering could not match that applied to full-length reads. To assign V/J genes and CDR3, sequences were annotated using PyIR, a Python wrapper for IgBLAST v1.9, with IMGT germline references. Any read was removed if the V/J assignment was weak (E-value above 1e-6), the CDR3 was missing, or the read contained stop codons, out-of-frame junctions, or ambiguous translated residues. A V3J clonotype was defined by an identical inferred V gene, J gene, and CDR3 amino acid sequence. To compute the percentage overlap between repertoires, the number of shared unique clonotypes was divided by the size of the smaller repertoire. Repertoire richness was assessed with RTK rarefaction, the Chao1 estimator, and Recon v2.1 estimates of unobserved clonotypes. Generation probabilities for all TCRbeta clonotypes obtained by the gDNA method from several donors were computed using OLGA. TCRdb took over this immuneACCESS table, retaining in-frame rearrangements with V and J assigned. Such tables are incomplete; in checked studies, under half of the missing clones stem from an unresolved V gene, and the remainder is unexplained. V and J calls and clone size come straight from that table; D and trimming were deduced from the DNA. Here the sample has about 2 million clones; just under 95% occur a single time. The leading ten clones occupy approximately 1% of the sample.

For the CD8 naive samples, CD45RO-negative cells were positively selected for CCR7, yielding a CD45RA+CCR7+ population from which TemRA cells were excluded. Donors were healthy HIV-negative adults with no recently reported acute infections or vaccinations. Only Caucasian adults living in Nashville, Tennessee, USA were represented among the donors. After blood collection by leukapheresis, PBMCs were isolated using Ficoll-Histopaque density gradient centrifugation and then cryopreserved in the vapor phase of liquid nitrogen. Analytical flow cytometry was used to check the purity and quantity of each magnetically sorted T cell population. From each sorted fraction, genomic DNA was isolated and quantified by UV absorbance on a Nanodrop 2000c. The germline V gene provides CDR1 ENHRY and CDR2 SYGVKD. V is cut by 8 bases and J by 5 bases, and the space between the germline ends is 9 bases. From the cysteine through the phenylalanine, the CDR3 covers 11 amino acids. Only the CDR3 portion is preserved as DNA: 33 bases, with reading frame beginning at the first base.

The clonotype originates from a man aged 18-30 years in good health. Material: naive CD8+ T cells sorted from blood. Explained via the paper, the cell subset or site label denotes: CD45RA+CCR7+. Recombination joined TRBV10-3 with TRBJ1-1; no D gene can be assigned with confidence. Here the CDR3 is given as CAISPGTEAFF. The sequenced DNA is TGTGCCATCTCACCGGGGACTGAAGCTTTCTTT.